The 7 T cell receptor beta chains reported below all come from one sample, sequenced in a study of CD8 T cells in ankylosing spondylitis (dated by TCRdb to 2017 to 2019). The library was built by means of 5' RACE. The sequencer listed for this sample is Illumina HiSeq 2500. The raw public reads went through TCRdb reprocessing: fastp at Q25, MiXCR clone calling, in-frame beta chains kept. Records with the same CDR3 protein are collapsed into one entry carrying the most frequent genes and DNA. This sample has approximately 200,000 distinct CDR3 sequences in its table, and roughly 13% of those were observed once. Of the sample, about 11% is held by the ten largest clones. The sample comprised blood, either unsorted or a sorted T cell fraction (not recorded which). These receptors originate from a female donor with ankylosing spondylitis or in good health (not recorded which).

Ten or more counts support this clonotype. The chain links TRBV27 to TRBJ2-7, with TRBD1 matching 7 bases. The CDR3 has 15 residues. After removal of 6 bases from V and 0 bases from J, the junction contained 8 bases not matched to a gene. CDR1 MNHEY and CDR2 SMNVEV come from the germline V gene (reference sequence). CDR3 loop: CASSPGQLSSYEQYF. DNA for the CDR3: TGTGCCAGCAGCCCGGGACAGCTCAGCTCCTACGAGCAGTACTTC.

This clonotype has ten or more counts. This chain connects TRBV20-1 to TRBJ1-1; D call uncertain. V gave up 0 bases and J gave up 1 base, with 12 bases separating them. The germline CDR1 and CDR2 sequences are DFQATT and SNEGSKA (reference sequence). The CDR3 sequence is 15 residues long. CDR3 coding DNA: TGCAGTGCTAGAGATTGGGCGGGAAAGAACACTGAAGCTTTCTTT. Its protein product is CSARDWAGKNTEAFF.

This clonotype was recorded many times. The CDR3 loop is CASSLFGAYEQYF. The CDR3 region has the DNA TGTGCCAGCAGTTTATTTGGGGCCTACGAGCAGTACTTC. This chain joins TRBV12-3 or TRBV12-4 and TRBJ2-7, with D unclear. The V end lost 2 bases, the J end lost 2 bases, and 7 bases lay between the germline ends. The length of the CDR3 is 13 residues.

This clonotype was counted only a few times. V gene TRBV10-3 combines with J gene TRBJ1-2; TRBD1 matches at 11 bases. Trimming at V came to 6 bases and at J to 4 bases, leaving 10 bases not matched to a gene. CDR3 length: 16 amino acids. The germline CDR1 and CDR2 sequences are ENHRY and SYGVKD. CDR3 protein: CAISGTGTGGGYGYTF. In DNA, the CDR3 is TGTGCCATCAGCGGGACCGGGACAGGGGGTGGCTATGGCTACACCTTC.

This clonotype was observed many times. The rearrangement uses TRBV5-5 and TRBJ2-7; D may be TRBD2 (5 bases). This CDR3 contains 15 residues. Germline V lookup: CDR1 SGHKS, CDR2 YYEKEE (reference sequence). Trimming removed 4 bases from V and 1 base from J, with 15 bases in between. This chain's CDR3 is CASSPLAGPSYEQYF. CDR3 nucleotide sequence: TGTGCCAGCAGCCCGCTCGCGGGTCCTTCCTACGAGCAGTACTTC. Complete variable domain (other parts from reference TRBV5-5 and TRBJ2-7): DAGVTQSPTHLIKTRGQQVTLRCSPISGHKSVSWYQQVLGQGPQFIFQYYEKEERGRGNFPDRFSARQFPNYSSELNVNALLLGDSALYLCASSPLAGPSYEQYFGPGTRLTVT.

The chain carries TRBV19 and TRBJ1-6; possible D gene TRBD1, 6 bases. The germline CDR1 and CDR2 sequences are LNHDA and SQIVND (reference sequence). The CDR3 runs 17 residues. Trimming took off 7 bases at V and 5 bases at J, with 21 bases between the two ends. CDR3 sequence: CASTLLGRGANNSPLHF. As DNA, the CDR3 is TGTGCCAGTACCCTTCTCGGACGGGGGGCAAATAATTCACCCCTCCACTTT.

CDR3 in DNA: TGCGCCAGCAATCAACAGGGACCTGGGTACGAGCAGTACTTC. This codes for CASNQQGPGYEQYF. V usage is TRBV10-2 and J usage is TRBJ2-7; possibly TRBD1 for D (6 bases). Deletions cut 7 bases from V and 4 bases from J, with 17 bases between. CDR3 length equals 14 residues. CDR1 is WSHSY and CDR2 is SAAADI in the germline V gene.